One T cell receptor beta chain is described in this entry. Its matching antigen is unknown. Deletions cut 2 bases from V and 3 bases from J, with 10 bases between. This CDR3 has 15 residues. The germline gives CDR1 LGHNA, CDR2 YNFKEQ. Profiling relied on immunoSEQ multiplex PCR, and the TCRdb table lists in-frame clones only, not all of them. This sample has hundreds of thousands of clones, with more than 75% found just once. The source of the sample is a study of Ad26.COV2.S vaccination and SARS-CoV-2 variants. As to treatment: some 20 received Ad26.COV2.S at low or high dose, single or two shots; several received placebo; per-sample allocation not given. Sampling took place 63 days after the first vaccine or placebo injection. Findings and caveats of the study: Analytic work on TCR breadth and depth might have understated the full extent of total T cell responses. Once vaccination had occurred, spike-specific CD8+ and CD4+ T cell responses reportedly showed substantial breadth.

The sample here was peripheral blood, taken in a trial of Ad26.COV2.S vaccine versus placebo. The TCR was taken from a person between 18 and 65 years old who received the Ad26.COV2.S COVID-19 vaccine or a placebo. The V and J genes are TRBV4-2 and TRBJ1-4; D is ambiguous. The CDR3 DNA reads as TGTGCCAGCAGCCAATTCGGTCAAGCTAATGAAAAACTGTTTTTT. Translated: CASSQFGQANEKLFF.